This is a list of T cell receptor beta chains from one sample in a study of T-cell memory formation after mild COVID-19. TCRdb used MiXCR to reprocess the 5' RACE reads, holding one entry per CDR3 protein. The sample includes about 280,000 distinct CDR3 sequences, less than 9.5% of them seen just once. The specimen was PBMCs or a T cell subset sorted from them (not recorded which). These receptor sequences come from a man aged 18 to 35 who had mild COVID-19 (a few samples of this study predate the infection). Cell type and time point are not known. CDR3s include the opening cysteine and the closing phenylalanine or tryptophan. The D gene is left open where the match is weak. Not all rows give a size; the values are once, few, many and, for expanded clones, a class.

>TRBV20-1|TRBJ2-3|TRBD1|few
TGCAGTGCAACCCAACCTCAGGGGGCTGGCACAGATACGCAGTATTTT
CSATQPQGAGTDTQYF
>TRBV2|TRBJ2-1|TRBD1|.
TGTGCCACCAGCGGGGACAGGGGAGCGGATGAGCAGTTCTTC
CATSGDRGADEQFF
>TRBV9|TRBJ1-5|.|.
TGTGCCAGCAGCGTTAGGATGGGGACCTATAGCAATCAGCCCCAGCATTTT
CASSVRMGTYSNQPQHF
>TRBV6-1|TRBJ1-6|.|.
TGTGCCAGCAGTGACCGGTTGGGGCTGAACTATAATTCACCCCTCCACTTT
CASSDRLGLNYNSPLHF
>TRBV7-2|TRBJ1-2|TRBD1|many
TGTGCCAGCAGCTTAGTTCAGGGGGTAAACTATGGCTACACCTTC
CASSLVQGVNYGYTF
>TRBV29-1|TRBJ2-5|.|few
TGCAGCGTCGAGCCCCCCCAAGAGACCCAGTACTTC
CSVEPPQETQYF
>TRBV4-2|TRBJ1-3|TRBD1|many
TGTGCCAGCAGCCCCACAGGGGTGGAAGGAAACACCATATATTTT
CASSPTGVEGNTIYF
>TRBV9|TRBJ2-1|.|few
TGTGCCAGCGCCGGCCGGCCTTTAAATGAGCAGTTCTTC
CASAGRPLNEQFF
>TRBV6-5|TRBJ1-5|.|few
TGTGCCAGCAGTTGGACAGCGAGGAGCAATCAGCCCCAGCATTTT
CASSWTARSNQPQHF
>TRBV7-2|TRBJ2-1|.|many
TGTGCCAGCAGCTTAGAGTATCTAGCCTACAATGAGCAGTTCTTC
CASSLEYLAYNEQFF
>TRBV28|TRBJ2-2|.|few
TGTGCCAGCAGTTTATGGGGCCAGGGAACCGGGGAGCTGTTTTTT
CASSLWGQGTGELFF
>TRBV7-2|TRBJ2-2|.|.
TGTGCCAGCAGCAGGGAACCCACCCCCGGGGAGCTGTTTTTT
CASSREPTPGELFF
>TRBV5-6|TRBJ2-2|TRBD1|many
TGTGCCAGCAGCCCCTACGACAGGGCGAACACCGGGGAGCTGTTTTTT
CASSPYDRANTGELFF